In this sample, the clone carrying this TCR beta chain turned up a few times. What it binds is unknown. The CDR3 length is 15 residues. CDR1 and CDR2 from the germline V gene are GTSNPN and SVGIG (reference sequence). Between the trimmed V and J ends, which lost 0 bases and 2 bases, there was a span of 13 bases. The investigators reverse transcribed all of the isolated RNA, so they sequenced expressed TCRB transcripts. Method: immunoSEQ multiplex PCR; TCRdb's copy keeps in-frame clones and lacks some. The sample lists over 650,000 clones; over 12% were seen once. The record originates from a study of beta chain features in type 1 diabetes. The study's findings and limits: A definitive answer on HLA type influencing TCRB rearrangement was not reached here. Among all four CD4+ subsets, Type 1 diabetes patients had TCRB CDR3s that were moderately but significantly shorter.

This sequence originates from a man between 18 and 35 years old with type 1 diabetes. The genes are TRBV30 and TRBJ2-5; D remains ambiguous. Sequencing used naive CD4+ T cells from blood. CDR3 sequence reads: CAWSVLGQTQETQYF. In DNA form, the CDR3 reads TGTGCCTGGAGTGTACTCGGCCAGACTCAAGAGACCCAGTACTTC. Looking up the rest from reference TRBV30 and TRBJ2-5 gives the full variable domain: SQTIHQWPATLVQPVGSPLSLECTVEGTSNPNLYWYRQAAGRGLQLLFYSVGIGQISSEVPQNLSASRPQDRQFILSSKKLLLSDSGFYLCAWSVLGQTQETQYFGPGTRLLVL.